These 26 T cell receptor beta chains originate from one sample sequenced in a study of cytomegalovirus exposure and HLA in healthy donors. Produced via immunoSEQ multiplex PCR; TCRdb's table is partial and in-frame only. In the table there are 97,000 or so clones, less than 90% of which are singletons. The specimen was PBMCs. Source of these receptors: a man aged 18 to 29 in good health and CMV-seropositive.

The genes are TRBV11-2 and TRBJ2-5; the match to TRBD2 covers 7 bases. Losses at the gene ends were 2 bases for V and 5 bases for J; bases not matched to a gene: 2. Germline CDR1 is SGHAT and CDR2 is FQNNGV. This CDR3 region has 13 residues. The CDR3 loop is CASSLWGGETQYF. Written as DNA, the CDR3 is TGTGCCAGCAGCTTATGGGGGGGGGAGACCCAGTACTTC.

V gene TRBV5-8 combines with J gene TRBJ1-1; 7 bases align to TRBD1. The junction had 8 bases not matched to a gene; V was cut back by 6 bases and J by 9 bases. Per germline, CDR1 SGHTS and CDR2 YDEGEE. This CDR3 is built from 12 residues. The CDR3 loop is CASTIRGLKAFF. The CDR3 region has the DNA TGTGCCAGCACCATTAGGGGGCTTAAAGCTTTCTTT.

The chain employs TRBV19 and TRBJ1-5, with D possibly matching TRBD1 (5 bases). The CDR3 length is 14 residues. Germline CDR1 LNHDA, CDR2 SQIVND (reference sequence). The V gene lost 4 bases and the J gene lost 8 bases, with 15 bases spanning the gap. The CDR3 reads CASSTRVGQEPQHF. As DNA, the CDR3 is TGTGCCAGTAGTACCAGGGTAGGTCAGGAGCCCCAGCATTTT.

The chain recombines TRBV4-1 with TRBJ2-7; D is uncertain. CDR1 and CDR2 from the germline V gene are MGHRA and YSYEKL. The ends were cut back, 1 base at V and 4 bases at J, with 11 bases in the middle. This CDR3 region has 14 residues. CDR3 protein: CASSQVPGMYEQYF. The CDR3, as DNA: TGCGCCAGCAGCCAAGTTCCGGGTATGTACGAGCAGTACTTC.

This clone was counted only a few times. CDR3 loop: CASSISSGVPYEQYF. Written as DNA, the CDR3 is TGTGCCAGTAGTATATCTAGCGGGGTTCCCTACGAGCAGTACTTC. The J gene is TRBJ2-7, the V gene TRBV19; 9 nucleotides match TRBD2. Losses at the gene ends were 2 bases for V and 2 bases for J; bases not matched to a gene: 4. Germline CDR1 reads LNHDA; CDR2 reads SQIVND (reference sequence). This CDR3 is built from 15 residues.

V usage is TRBV5-1 and J usage is TRBJ2-7; TRBD1 aligns across 10 bases. Germline CDR1 SGHRS, CDR2 YFSETQ. The CDR3 runs 17 residues. V lost 1 base, J lost 2 bases, and 9 bases stayed unmatched. The CDR3 sequence: CASSLFRGTGVTYEQYF. Here the CDR3 DNA reads TGCGCCAGCAGCTTGTTTCGCGGGACAGGGGTCACCTACGAGCAGTACTTC.

This clone was seen once. V is TRBV28 and J is TRBJ1-5; D gene unclear. The CDR3 is made up of 13 amino acids. Trimming left V 3 bases short and J 6 bases short, with 9 bases between. In germline, CDR1 is MDHEN, CDR2 SYDVKM. The CDR3 sequence: CASSFPGSQPQHF. CDR3 DNA sequence: TGTGCCAGCAGTTTTCCCGGGAGTCAGCCCCAGCATTTT.

Points on this clone: The junction differs from germline at one of its ends, possibly a read error. The rearrangement links TRBV19 to TRBJ2-7; the D gene is possibly TRBD1 (6 bases). The CDR3 runs 15 residues. From germline, CDR1 is LNHDA and CDR2 SQIVND (reference sequence). CDR3 sequence: CASSKMNRESYEQYF. CDR3 DNA sequence: TGTGCCAGCAGTAAGATGAACAGGGAATCCTACGAGCAGTACTTC.

This chain connects TRBV7-9 to TRBJ2-1; tentatively, D is TRBD2 (7 bases). The germline V and J ends were trimmed by 0 bases and 2 bases, with 11 bases remaining between them. Germline assignment: CDR1 SEHNR and CDR2 FQNEAQ (reference sequence). CDR3 length equals 16 residues. The CDR3 DNA reads TGTGCCAGCAGCTTAGCGTTAGGGGGGGCCTACAATGAGCAGTTCTTC. Amino acid sequence: CASSLALGGAYNEQFF.

As DNA, the CDR3 is TGTGCCAGCAAGTTTAAGGGGGGGACAGGGGTTCAGCCCCAGCATTTT. This gives the protein CASKFKGGTGVQPQHF. V gene TRBV27 combines with J gene TRBJ1-5, with TRBD1 identical over 10 bases. CDR3 size: 16 residues. Germline V gene sequence: CDR1 MNHEY, CDR2 SMNVEV (reference sequence). V lost 7 bases, J lost 6 bases, and 12 bases stayed unmatched.

The chain links TRBV4-3 to TRBJ2-1; TRBD2 is a possible D gene (6 bases). In germline, CDR1 is LGHNA, CDR2 YSLEER. V lost 0 bases, J lost 2 bases, and 8 bases lay in between. The CDR3 runs to 15 residues. The CDR3 here is CASSQERGPYNEQFF. CDR3 nucleotides: TGCGCCAGCAGCCAAGAGCGGGGTCCCTACAATGAGCAGTTCTTC.

The rearrangement uses TRBV18 and TRBJ2-7, with 8 bases identical to TRBD1. Germline V gene lookup returns CDR1 KGHSH and CDR2 LQKENI. This CDR3 is built from 16 residues. V lost 3 bases to trimming and J lost 6 bases; unmatched junction nucleotides: 13. CDR3 in amino acids: CASSPSFQGAFREQYF. As DNA, the CDR3 is TGTGCCAGCTCACCGTCTTTCCAGGGGGCGTTTCGCGAGCAGTACTTC.

The chain's CDR3 is CASKNLTKYSPLHF. The CDR3 nucleotides are TGTGCCAGCAAAAATCTGACAAAGTATTCACCCCTCCACTTT. V is TRBV4-2 and J is TRBJ1-6; D uncertain. CDR1 and CDR2 from the germline V gene are LGHNA and YNFKEQ. This CDR3 region has 14 residues. V was clipped by 7 bases and J by 8 bases, with 15 bases between them.

This clone was counted a single time. This rearrangement joins TRBV7-2 to TRBJ2-1, with 8 bases fitting TRBD2. Looked up from germline, CDR1 is SGHTA and CDR2 is FQGNSA. There are 16 residues in the CDR3. V lost 5 bases, J lost 1 base, and 7 bases stayed unmatched. The CDR3 sequence: CASSRRGGGSYNEQFF. In DNA, the CDR3 is TGTGCCAGCAGCCGACGAGGCGGGGGGTCCTACAATGAGCAGTTCTTC. The whole variable domain, filled in from reference TRBV7-2 and TRBJ2-1, reads GAGVSQSPSNKVTEKGKDVELRCDPISGHTALYWYRQSLGQGLEFLIYFQGNSAPDKSGLPSDRFSAERTGGSVSTLTIQRTQQEDSAVYLCASSRRGGGSYNEQFFGPGTRLTVL.

The chain employs TRBV19 and TRBJ1-5; perhaps TRBD1 as D (5 bases). Germline V gives CDR1 LNHDA, CDR2 SQIVND (reference sequence). Trimming removed 5 bases from V and 0 bases from J, with 11 bases in between. CDR3 length equals 15 residues. Here the CDR3 reads CASSLRQSSNQPQHF. CDR3 nucleotide sequence: TGTGCCAGTAGTCTTCGACAGTCTAGCAATCAGCCCCAGCATTTT.

This clone has a handful of counts. This rearrangement joins TRBV4-2 to TRBJ2-7; D is ambiguous. The CDR3 loop spans 15 amino acids. V lost 3 bases, J lost 0 bases, and 12 bases lay in between. Per the germline V gene, CDR1 is LGHNA and CDR2 is YNFKEQ. CDR3 sequence (DNA): TGTGCCAGCAGCCAGTACAGAGAAAACTCCTACGAGCAGTACTTC. Translated: CASSQYRENSYEQYF.

The CDR3 reads CASSFQGQVNTGELFF. The CDR3 nucleotides read TGTGCCAGCAGCTTCCAGGGACAGGTCAACACCGGGGAGCTGTTTTTT. The chain employs TRBV7-9 and TRBJ2-2, with 8 bases that match TRBD1. The CDR3 spans 16 residues. V lost 3 bases, J lost 2 bases, and 5 bases stayed unmatched. CDR1 is SEHNR, CDR2 FQNEAQ, per germline (reference sequence).

The V gene is TRBV7-2, the J gene TRBJ2-7, with D uncertain. In germline, CDR1 is SGHTA, CDR2 FQGNSA. This CDR3 is built from 13 residues. With 1 base removed from V and 6 bases from J, the gap between germline ends came to 10 bases. This chain's CDR3 is CASSLGSRGEQYF. CDR3 bases: TGTGCCAGCAGCTTAGGTTCGCGTGGCGAGCAGTACTTC.

The chain uses TRBV6-1 and TRBJ2-7; 12 nucleotides match TRBD2. This CDR3 contains 15 residues. CDR1 MNHNS and CDR2 SASEGT come from the germline V gene. The V gene end was trimmed by 3 bases and the J gene end by 0 bases; junction bases not matched to a gene: 0. The CDR3 region has the DNA TGTGCCAGCAGTGAGACTAGCGGGAGCTCCTACGAGCAGTACTTC. Translation: CASSETSGSSYEQYF.

The V call is TRBV11-3, the J call TRBJ2-3; D might be TRBD2 (6 bases). The CDR3 covers 16 residues. CDR1 is SGHNT and CDR2 is YENEEA in the germline V gene. Trimming took 1 base from V and 3 from J, leaving 14 bases between them. The DNA for the CDR3 is TGTGCCAGCAGCTTAGGAGCGGGCGGGGAGACAGATACGCAGTATTTT. Translating it yields CASSLGAGGETDTQYF.

The chain recombines TRBV7-6 with TRBJ2-7; TRBD1 matches 8 bases. CDR1 and CDR2 from the germline V gene are SGHVS and FNYEAQ. The CDR3 runs 15 residues. V shed 2 bases, J shed 1 base, and the junction held 4 bases outside the gene matches. CDR3 residues: CASSLRGTGSYEQYF. CDR3 in DNA: TGTGCCAGCAGCTTAAGAGGGACAGGATCCTACGAGCAGTACTTC.

The chain is built from TRBV7-7 and TRBJ2-5, with TRBD2 matching 13 bases. Germline values: CDR1 SSHAT, CDR2 FNYEAQ (reference sequence). V dropped 11 bases and J dropped 5; count of bases not matched to a gene: 14. The CDR3 is 16 amino acids. The CDR3 loop is CAVTGTSGTQGETQYF. For the CDR3, the DNA is TGTGCCGTTACCGGGACTAGCGGGACCCAGGGGGAGACCCAGTACTTC.

This clone has a handful of counts. This chain uses TRBV5-4 with TRBJ2-5, with D perhaps TRBD1 (7 bases). Deletions cut 10 bases from V and 2 bases from J, with 9 bases between. The CDR3 extends over 11 amino acids. CDR1 and CDR2 from the germline V gene are SGHNT and YYREEE (reference sequence). Written as DNA, the CDR3 is TGTGCCGCGGGACAGCAAGAGACCCAGTACTTC. Encoded protein: CAAGQQETQYF. The whole variable domain, filled in from reference TRBV5-4 and TRBJ2-5, reads ETGVTQSPTHLIKTRGQQVTLRCSSQSGHNTVSWYQQALGQGPQFIFQYYREEENGRGNFPPRFSGLQFPNYSSELNVNALELDDSALYLCAAGQQETQYFGPGTRLLVL.

V gene TRBV7-6 combines with J gene TRBJ2-1, with 10 positions matching TRBD1. This CDR3 contains 20 residues. The trim removed 1 base at V and 7 bases at J, leaving 19 bases unmatched. Germline V gene sequence: CDR1 SGHVS, CDR2 FNYEAQ. The CDR3 DNA is TGTGCCAGCAGCTTAGGGTACCCCGTTGGACAGGGGGAAATTGGGAATGAGCAGTTCTTC. This translates into CASSLGYPVGQGEIGNEQFF.

The chain carries TRBV15 and TRBJ2-7; perhaps TRBD2 as D (6 bases). The V gene's germline CDR1 is LNHNV and CDR2 YYDKDF (reference sequence). The CDR3 is 14 amino acids. V was pared by 1 base and J by 3 bases, with 10 bases between. The CDR3 is CATSRAGAFYEQYF. CDR3 nucleotides: TGTGCCACCAGCAGAGCGGGAGCTTTCTACGAGCAGTACTTC.

The chain recombines TRBV7-9 with TRBJ1-6, with D uncertain. CDR1 is SEHNR and CDR2 is FQNEAQ in the germline V gene (reference sequence). V gave up 3 bases and J gave up 10 bases, with 7 bases separating them. This CDR3 has 12 amino acids. The CDR3 loop is CASSFEASPLHF. The DNA for the CDR3 is TGTGCCAGCAGCTTCGAGGCGTCACCCCTCCACTTT.